These 27 T cell receptor beta chains were sequenced from one sample in a study of CD4 T cells in relation to SARS-CoV-2 and coronaviruses. Their cognate antigens are unknown. Sequenced by immunoSEQ multiplex PCR; TCRdb stores in-frame clones only, minus some. The sample includes about 36,000 clones, 65% to 80% of them seen just once. The sequenced sample consisted of memory CD4+ T cells from PBMCs, cultured in vitro. Receptor source: an adult with COVID-19.

The CDR3, as DNA: TGTGCCATCTCCCTAGGCACTGAAGCTTTCTTT. The encoded protein is CAISLGTEAFF. J is TRBJ1-1 and V is TRBV10-3; no definite D call. The germline gives CDR1 ENHRY, CDR2 SYGVKD. This CDR3 has 11 amino acids. The V and J ends lost 8 bases and 4 bases respectively, with 8 bases between them.

This clone was seen only a few times. The chain links TRBV24-1 to TRBJ2-6; tentatively, D is TRBD2 (5 bases). Germline assignment: CDR1 KGHDR and CDR2 SFDVKD. V lost 3 bases to trimming and J lost 0 bases, with 8 bases between them. The CDR3 loop spans 16 amino acids. As DNA, the CDR3 is TGTGCCACCAGTGATCCGGGGAGCTCTGGGGCCAACGTCCTGACTTTC. It codes for CATSDPGSSGANVLTF.

This clone appeared once. V and J are TRBV18 and TRBJ2-1; D remains ambiguous. Germline CDR1 is KGHSH and CDR2 is LQKENI. The ends were cut back, 0 bases at V and 7 bases at J, with 13 bases in the middle. The CDR3 runs 15 residues. This chain's CDR3 is CASSPPSGSRNEQFF. CDR3 nucleotides: TGTGCCAGCTCACCACCGTCTGGTAGCAGAAATGAGCAGTTCTTC.

The CDR3 DNA reads TGTGCCAGCAGCGCCCGGGGCAGGGGGATGGGGACTGAAGCTTTCTTT. It codes for CASSARGRGMGTEAFF. V and J are TRBV3-1 (or the pseudogene TRBV3-2) and TRBJ1-1, with 7 bases that match TRBD1. The CDR3 runs to 16 residues. Looked up from germline, CDR1 is LGHDT and CDR2 is YNNKEL (reference sequence). The trim removed 5 bases at V and 5 bases at J, leaving 14 bases unmatched.

This sequence joins TRBV7-2 and TRBJ2-3, with 7 bases matching TRBD1. V shed 3 bases, J shed 7 bases, and the junction held 4 bases outside the gene matches. Germline assignment: CDR1 SGHTA and CDR2 FQGNSA. CDR3 length: 13 amino acids. The DNA of the CDR3 is TGTGCCAGCAGCTTGGGACAGTTAAATACGCAGTATTTT. Its translation: CASSLGQLNTQYF.

The chain is built from TRBV5-1 and TRBJ2-7, with a weak D call TRBD1 (6 bases). Trimming left V 4 bases short and J 4 bases short, with 21 bases between. Germline V CDR1 and CDR2: SGHRS, YFSETQ. The CDR3 extends over 16 amino acids. CDR3 nucleotides: TGCGCCAGCAGCGTTACCACAGGGACCTTGCTTTACGAGCAGTACTTC. As protein: CASSVTTGTLLYEQYF.

The chain couples TRBV18 to TRBJ1-3; D gene unclear. The CDR3 has 16 residues. Germline V CDR1 and CDR2: KGHSH, LQKENI. V was trimmed by 3 bases and J by 0 bases, leaving 12 bases between them. CDR3 sequence reads: CASSPRSANSGNTIYF. The CDR3 bases are TGTGCCAGCTCACCGAGGAGCGCAAACTCTGGAAACACCATATATTTT.

This chain links TRBV6-5 with TRBJ2-7; D is perhaps TRBD2 (6 bases). The V end lost 4 bases, the J end lost 1 base, and 11 bases lay between the germline ends. The CDR3 extends over 14 amino acids. Germline CDR1 reads MNHEY; CDR2 reads SVGAGI. CDR3 loop: CASSSRDSSYEQYF. The CDR3 nucleotides are TGTGCCAGCAGTTCCCGGGACTCTTCCTACGAGCAGTACTTC.

This chain connects TRBV28 to TRBJ2-7; unclear D gene. CDR1 is MDHEN, CDR2 SYDVKM, per germline. The CDR3 has 15 amino acids. Trimming took 1 base from V and 6 from J, leaving 16 bases between them. CDR3 DNA sequence: TGTGCCAGCAGTTTATATGCCGGTCCGTGGGGCGAGCAGTACTTC. Its translation: CASSLYAGPWGEQYF.

In this sample, this clone turned up once. The J gene is TRBJ2-3, the V gene TRBV6-2 or TRBV6-3; D is undetermined. Germline V gene data show CDR1 as MNHEY and CDR2 as SVGEGT. V was trimmed by 5 bases and J by 3 bases, leaving 9 bases between them. The CDR3 is made up of 13 amino acids. In DNA form, the CDR3 reads TGTGCCAGCAGTCGCAGGTGGACAGATACGCAGTATTTT. Translated: CASSRRWTDTQYF.

This clone was recorded only once. The rearrangement links TRBV4-2 to TRBJ1-2; D remains unclear. The CDR3 has 15 residues. CDR1 and CDR2 (germline): LGHNA, YNFKEQ. V was clipped by 0 bases and J by 3 bases, with 11 bases between them. The chain's CDR3 is CASSQDQTSYYGYTF. Written as DNA, the CDR3 is TGTGCCAGCAGCCAAGACCAGACTTCATACTATGGCTACACCTTC.

This chain joins TRBV28 and TRBJ1-2; D gene unclear. Per the germline V gene, CDR1 is MDHEN and CDR2 is SYDVKM. Deletions cut 1 base from V and 6 bases from J, with 9 bases between. The CDR3 is 13 residues long. The CDR3 sequence is CASSLSSGDGYTF. The CDR3 bases are TGTGCCAGCAGTTTATCGTCGGGTGATGGCTACACCTTC.

J is TRBJ2-1 and V is TRBV2; D unresolved. Germline V lookup: CDR1 SNHLY, CDR2 FYNNEI. The CDR3 extends over 14 amino acids. The V gene lost 1 base and the J gene lost 0 bases, with 4 bases spanning the gap. CDR3: CASSEESSYNEQFF. The CDR3 DNA is TGTGCCAGCAGTGAAGAGAGCTCCTACAATGAGCAGTTCTTC.

The chain employs TRBV11-3 and TRBJ2-1, with D possibly TRBD2 on 6 matching bases. V lost 3 bases and J lost 1, with 10 bases in between. The CDR3 has 15 residues. The germline V gene has CDR1 SGHNT and CDR2 YENEEA. The CDR3 is CASSLGLTSYNEQFF. CDR3 coding DNA: TGTGCCAGCAGCTTGGGACTTACATCCTACAATGAGCAGTTCTTC. Filled out from reference TRBV11-3 and TRBJ2-1, the complete variable domain reads EAGVVQSPRYKIIEKKQPVAFWCNPISGHNTLYWYLQNLGQGPELLIRYENEEAVDDSQLPKDRFSAERLKGVDSTLKIQPAELGDSAVYLCASSLGLTSYNEQFFGPGTRLTVL.

The chain combines TRBV7-2 with TRBJ1-4; D remains ambiguous. The CDR3 has 16 amino acids. The V end was cut by 1 base, the J end by 2 bases, with 11 bases between. Germline-derived CDR1 and CDR2 are SGHTA and FQGNSA. The CDR3 is CASSLDPLRTNEKLFF. Written as DNA, the CDR3 is TGTGCCAGCAGCTTAGATCCGTTAAGGACTAATGAAAAACTGTTTTTT.

The rearrangement links TRBV6-5 to TRBJ1-6; 7 nucleotides agree with TRBD1. V gave up 5 bases and J gave up 8 bases; unmatched junction bases: 6. Germline V CDR1 and CDR2: MNHEY, SVGAGI. CDR3 length: 14 residues. This chain's CDR3 is CASSPGTDYSPLHF. DNA for the CDR3: TGTGCCAGCAGTCCCGGGACAGATTATTCACCCCTCCACTTT.

The rearrangement uses TRBV28 and TRBJ1-2; D is ambiguous. Germline lookup yields CDR1 MDHEN and CDR2 SYDVKM. The CDR3 consists of 12 residues. V gave up 5 bases and J gave up 7 bases, with 11 bases separating them. The CDR3 protein is CASSRVSRGYTF. CDR3 bases: TGTGCCAGCAGTAGGGTCTCTCGTGGCTACACCTTC.

The chain couples TRBV28 to TRBJ1-1, with 8 nucleotides matching TRBD1. The CDR3 consists of 13 residues. Per germline, CDR1 MDHEN and CDR2 SYDVKM. Unmatched junction bases numbered 8, after V lost 6 bases and J lost 8 bases. The CDR3 coding sequence is TGTGCCAGCAGCAACCAGCGACAGGGGGAAGCTTTCTTT. This translates into CASSNQRQGEAFF.

The chain carries TRBV30 and TRBJ1-1, with a tentative D call TRBD1 (5 bases). The CDR3 contains 15 residues. Per the germline V gene, CDR1 is GTSNPN and CDR2 is SVGIG (reference sequence). V shed 0 bases and J shed 5 bases, with 16 bases lying between them. CDR3 DNA: TGTGCCTGGAGTGTACTTGAGGCAGGGAGGACTGAAGCTTTCTTT. It yields the protein CAWSVLEAGRTEAFF.

The chain employs TRBV30 and TRBJ1-3; unclear D gene. Germline assignment: CDR1 GTSNPN and CDR2 SVGIG (reference sequence). V shed 8 bases and J shed 4 bases, with 18 bases lying between them. This CDR3 region has 14 residues. Here the CDR3 DNA reads TGTGCCAGCCATACGGGGTCGTCCGGAAACACCATATATTTT. This codes for CASHTGSSGNTIYF.

The V call is TRBV28, the J call TRBJ1-2, with no clear D. V lost 6 bases and J lost 3, with 8 bases in between. This CDR3 comprises 12 residues. CDR1 MDHEN and CDR2 SYDVKM come from the germline V gene. CDR3: CASSGRYYGYTF. CDR3 sequence (DNA): TGTGCCAGCAGCGGACGATACTATGGCTACACCTTC.

This clone was seen a handful of times. The chain joins TRBV18 to TRBJ1-6; possibly TRBD1 for D (5 bases). The CDR3 has 14 residues. Trimming stripped 4 bases from V and 5 bases from J, with 9 bases between. CDR1 is KGHSH and CDR2 is LQKENI in the germline V gene. The CDR3 protein is CASSLPGHNSPLHF. CDR3 in DNA: TGTGCCAGCTCACTGCCGGGACATAATTCACCCCTCCACTTT. Drawing the rest from reference TRBV18 and TRBJ1-6, the complete variable domain is NAGVMQNPRHLVRRRGQEARLRCSPMKGHSHVYWYRQLPEEGLKFMVYLQKENIIDESGMPKERFSAEFPKEGPSILRIQQVVRGDSAAYFCASSLPGHNSPLHFGNGTRLTVT.

The chain employs TRBV6-6 and TRBJ1-1; a possible D gene is TRBD1 (5 bases). Trimming removed 6 bases at V and 0 bases at J, with 11 bases between. The CDR3 is 14 residues long. Germline V CDR1 and CDR2: MNHNY, SVGAGI (reference sequence). The CDR3 protein is CASSLQGMNTEAFF. The CDR3 nucleotides read TGTGCCAGCAGCCTTCAGGGTATGAACACTGAAGCTTTCTTT.

This rearrangement joins TRBV4-3 to TRBJ2-1, with 11 bases that match TRBD2. The germline V gene has CDR1 LGHNA and CDR2 YSLEER. V lost 5 bases to trimming and J lost 9 bases; unmatched junction nucleotides: 9. CDR3 size: 15 residues. CDR3 in DNA: TGCGCCAGCAGCATTAGCGGGAGGGCTGCTAGTGAGCAGTTCTTC. It is translated as CASSISGRAASEQFF.

The chain uses TRBV6-6 and TRBJ1-5; D unresolved. This CDR3 spans 14 amino acids. The germline CDR1 and CDR2 sequences are MNHNY and SVGAGI (reference sequence). Trimming cost V 5 bases and J 4 bases, with 12 bases left between them. CDR3 sequence (DNA): TGTGCCAGCAGTGGCCCCACGGAGAATCAGCCCCAGCATTTT. This codes for CASSGPTENQPQHF.

This clone came up once. V gene TRBV6-1 combines with J gene TRBJ1-1, with unresolved D. The CDR3 has 13 residues. CDR1 and CDR2 from the germline V gene are MNHNS and SASEGT. V dropped 2 bases and J dropped 6 bases, with 10 bases sitting between them. The CDR3 reads CASSEPIYPEAFF. CDR3 DNA sequence: TGTGCCAGCAGTGAACCCATCTACCCTGAAGCTTTCTTT.

V gene TRBV11-3 combines with J gene TRBJ2-7, with a possible D match to TRBD2 (6 bases). V was clipped by 1 base and J by 7 bases, with 11 bases between them. From germline, CDR1 is SGHNT and CDR2 YENEEA. The CDR3 loop spans 13 amino acids. Here the CDR3 DNA reads TGTGCCAGCAGCTTAGCGGGAGCTCGTGAGCAGTACTTC. Amino acid sequence: CASSLAGAREQYF.